The clone carrying this T cell receptor beta chain has only a few counts. Its antigen is currently unknown. Germline CDR1 reads SGHTA; CDR2 reads FQGNSA. Trimming removed 5 bases at V and 7 bases at J, with 12 bases between. This CDR3 contains 12 residues. This entry is derived from a study of beta chain features in type 1 diabetes. TCRB transcripts that were expressed got sequenced, as all of the isolated RNA had been reverse transcribed. Using immunoSEQ multiplex PCR, the repertoire was profiled, and TCRdb retains in-frame clones only, with some absent. This table holds a few hundred thousand clones, roughly 24% found once. Overall study results and limits: TCRB CDR3 length was moderately but significantly reduced in all four CD4+ subsets of Type 1 diabetes patients. VDJ junctions sequenced from type 1 diabetes patients showed fewer insertions and more deletions.

Sorting that relied on CD45RO/CCR7/CD25/CD127/CD95/CD27 yielded CD4+ naive, central memory, regulatory and stem cell-like memory cells. Over 95% purity was reached by all sorted populations. The sequenced sample consisted of naive CD4+ T cells from blood. The sequence was collected from a woman in her thirties with type 1 diabetes. The rearrangement uses TRBV7-2 and TRBJ2-7; tentatively, D is TRBD2 (5 bases). The CDR3 DNA sequence: TGTGCCAGCAGCCCGGGGATCTATGAGCAGTACTTC. It yields the protein CASSPGIYEQYF.